This T cell receptor (beta chain) was captured in a study of blood T cell repertoires in COVID-19. About the research overall: T cells, B-cell-depleted T cells, or PBMCs supplied cDNA or gDNA.

The CDR3 contains 14 residues. Per germline, CDR1 KGHSH and CDR2 LQKENI. The V and J ends lost 3 bases and 3 bases, in that order; junction bases with no gene match: 4. The assay was immunoSEQ multiplex PCR, and TCRdb's table has in-frame clones only and misses some. The repertoire holds some 340,000 clones, roughly 90% seen once, with 3% to 5% in the top ten. Contact with a PCR-confirmed or clinician-diagnosed COVID-19 case occurred within 2 weeks of entry. The J gene is TRBJ1-1, the V gene TRBV18, with 7 bases identical to TRBD1. The receptor was derived from a woman aged 25-40 years who had been exposed to COVID-19. Sequencing was performed on PBMCs or T cells enriched from blood (not recorded which). Written as DNA, the CDR3 is TGTGCCAGCTCACCGACAGGGTGGGACACTGAAGCTTTCTTT. Its protein product is CASSPTGWDTEAFF.